This entry features one TCR beta chain sequence. Its antigen is as yet unknown. This sample was included in a study of shared clonotypes between healthy human individuals. Study-wide results and caveats: Naive CD4 clonotypes overlapped across a few donors at around 4.7%.

Germline CDR1 LNHNV, CDR2 YYDKDF (reference sequence). The CDR3 covers 14 residues. V lost 3 bases to trimming and J lost 10 bases; unmatched junction nucleotides: 6. Generated by immunoSEQ multiplex PCR, the TCRdb table keeps only in-frame clones and is missing some. Of 950,000 to 1,300,000 clones in the sample, about 80% were seen once. The sample taken for sequencing was memory CD4+ T cells sorted from blood. Specified subset: CD45RA-negative fraction. The origin of this receptor is a man between 18 and 29 years old in good health. The rearrangement uses TRBV15 and TRBJ1-6; 7 positions match TRBD1. This CDR3 reads CATSRETGYSPLHF. As DNA, the CDR3 is TGTGCCACCAGCAGGGAGACAGGGTACTCACCCCTCCACTTT.